A single sample is the source of the 21 T cell receptor beta chains below, sequenced in a study of shared clonotypes between healthy human individuals. Profiled with immunoSEQ multiplex PCR; TCRdb holds only in-frame clones, not every one. Seen here are over a million clones, 95% to 99% observed once, and the top ten hold 0.4% to 0.45%. Sequencing was performed on naive CD4+ T cells sorted from blood. This sample's subset: CD45RA+ positively selected. The source is a man aged 25-45 years in good health.

This chain uses TRBV5-6 with TRBJ2-3; D is perhaps TRBD1 (7 bases). Germline lookup yields CDR1 SGHDT and CDR2 YYEEEE. V lost 0 bases, J lost 3 bases, and 14 bases lay in between. This CDR3 region has 16 residues. The CDR3 sequence: CASSLANRGGTDTQYF. The CDR3, as DNA: TGTGCCAGCAGCTTGGCCAACAGGGGAGGTACAGATACGCAGTATTTT.

V usage is TRBV2 and J usage is TRBJ2-3, with 8 bases aligning to TRBD2. CDR1 SNHLY and CDR2 FYNNEI come from the germline V gene. J was trimmed by 6 bases and V by 7 bases; bases with no gene match: 6. The CDR3 is made up of 13 amino acids. CDR3 sequence reads: CASNERETDTQYF. CDR3 coding DNA: TGTGCCAGCAACGAGCGGGAGACCGATACGCAGTATTTT.

V and J are TRBV28 and TRBJ1-1, with D maybe TRBD1 (5 bases). This CDR3 has 12 residues. Germline CDR1 is MDHEN and CDR2 is SYDVKM. The V end lost 3 bases, the J end lost 10 bases, and 12 bases lay between the germline ends. The CDR3 spells CASSFRDGGAFF. As DNA, the CDR3 is TGTGCCAGCAGTTTTCGTGATGGGGGAGCTTTCTTT.

The chain links TRBV9 to TRBJ2-5, with TRBD2 as a possible D gene (6 bases). Trimming cost V 0 bases and J 5 bases, with 11 bases left between them. Germline V gene data show CDR1 as SGDLS and CDR2 as YYNGEE. This CDR3 is 14 amino acids long. The CDR3 here is CASSVGGGLETQYF. The CDR3 coding sequence is TGTGCCAGCAGCGTAGGTGGAGGGCTCGAGACCCAGTACTTC.

In DNA, the CDR3 is TGTGCCAGCAGCCAAATGGGACACCTCTACGAGCAGTACTTC. Residues: CASSQMGHLYEQYF. The chain joins TRBV5-4 to TRBJ2-7; a possible D gene is TRBD1 (6 bases). Between the trimmed V and J ends, which lost 4 bases and 3 bases, there was a span of 14 bases. Germline CDR1 is SGHNT and CDR2 is YYREEE (reference sequence). The CDR3 runs 14 residues.

The chain couples TRBV27 to TRBJ2-2; D possibly corresponds to TRBD2 (6 bases). The CDR3 is 14 amino acids. Looked up from germline, CDR1 is MNHEY and CDR2 is SMNVEV (reference sequence). The V and J ends lost 4 bases and 13 bases respectively, with 19 bases between them. The CDR3: CASSSGSILGRLFF. CDR3 nucleotide sequence: TGTGCCAGCAGTTCCGGGAGCATACTAGGACGGCTGTTTTTT.

Turning to this clone: A read error may produce the germline difference seen at one junction end. V and J are TRBV27 and TRBJ2-7; D call uncertain. In germline, CDR1 is MNHEY, CDR2 SMNVEV (reference sequence). CDR3 length: 15 amino acids. As DNA, the CDR3 is TGTGCCAGCACTTTATCCCCGGCAGGCTCCTACGAGCAGTACTTC. Translated: CASTLSPAGSYEQYF.

This chain uses TRBV29-1 with TRBJ2-3; possible D gene TRBD1, 7 bases. CDR1 and CDR2 from the germline V gene are SQVTM and ANQGSEA. The CDR3 extends over 15 amino acids. The V end lost 4 bases, the J end lost 9 bases, and 23 bases lay between the germline ends. CDR3 bases: TGCAGCGTTGGGGGGCGGGACAGCCCTCTGGGGACGCAGTATTTT. It encodes CSVGGRDSPLGTQYF.

This chain connects TRBV5-1 to TRBJ2-3; 10 bases agree with TRBD2. Germline-derived CDR1 and CDR2 are SGHRS and YFSETQ. The junction had 12 bases not matched to a gene; V was cut back by 4 bases and J by 4 bases. This CDR3 has 17 amino acids. CDR3: CASSADISGRPPDTQYF. The CDR3 DNA follows: TGCGCCAGCAGCGCCGACATTAGCGGGAGGCCTCCAGATACGCAGTATTTT. Supplemented by reference TRBV5-1 and TRBJ2-3, the full variable domain reads KAGVTQTPRYLIKTRGQQVTLSCSPISGHRSVSWYQQTPGQGLQFLFEYFSETQRNKGNFPGRFSGRQFSNSRSEMNVSTLELGDSALYLCASSADISGRPPDTQYFGPGTRLTVL.

The chain joins TRBV7-6 to TRBJ2-7; TRBD1 or TRBD2 may be the D gene (5 bases each). Between the trimmed V and J ends, which lost 4 bases and 5 bases, there was a span of 15 bases. The CDR3 is made up of 14 amino acids. The V gene's germline CDR1 is SGHVS and CDR2 FNYEAQ. The CDR3 is CASSSGAARNEQYF. CDR3 nucleotides: TGTGCCAGCAGCTCCGGGGCCGCGAGGAACGAGCAGTACTTC.

This chain links TRBV5-6 with TRBJ2-1; the D is unclear. V was pared by 2 bases and J by 6 bases, with 6 bases between. CDR3 size: 12 residues. Germline CDR1 is SGHDT and CDR2 is YYEEEE. The CDR3 DNA reads TGTGCCAGCAGCTTATTAGGCAATGAGCAGTTCTTC. It encodes CASSLLGNEQFF.

The genes are TRBV29-1 and TRBJ2-3, with a weak D call TRBD1 (6 bases). Germline-derived CDR1 and CDR2 are SQVTM and ANQGSEA. This CDR3 is built from 12 residues. V gave up 3 bases and J gave up 4 bases, with 8 bases separating them. The CDR3, as DNA: TGCAGCGTTGACCCAGGGGCAGATACGCAGTATTTT. Amino acids: CSVDPGADTQYF.

The chain is built from TRBV5-1 and TRBJ1-2; D is perhaps TRBD1 (6 bases). V dropped 4 bases and J dropped 5 bases, with 21 bases sitting between them. The CDR3 covers 16 residues. CDR1 and CDR2 from the germline V gene are SGHRS and YFSETQ. In nucleotides, the CDR3 is TGCGCCAGCAGCGCGAAAGACAGGTCCTTTGGGTATGGCTACACCTTC. It codes for CASSAKDRSFGYGYTF.

The rearrangement links TRBV14 to TRBJ2-2, with D uncertain. Trimming pared 4 bases from V and 4 bases from J, leaving 13 bases between. From germline, CDR1 is SGHDN and CDR2 FVKESK. The CDR3 sequence is 15 residues long. CDR3 loop: CASSRFDGPTGELFF. CDR3 in DNA: TGTGCCAGCAGCCGATTTGACGGACCCACCGGGGAGCTGTTTTTT.

V is TRBV20-1 and J is TRBJ2-1, with a tentative D call TRBD1 (5 bases). CDR1 and CDR2 from the germline V gene are DFQATT and SNEGSKA (reference sequence). V lost 1 base, J lost 12 bases, and 7 bases lay in between. The CDR3 is made up of 10 amino acids. CDR3 residues: CSARVGVQFF. CDR3 DNA sequence: TGCAGTGCTAGAGTAGGGGTGCAGTTCTTC.

The chain links TRBV15 to TRBJ1-5; D is unresolved. V gave up 2 bases and J gave up 5 bases, with 4 bases separating them. From germline, CDR1 is LNHNV and CDR2 YYDKDF (reference sequence). This CDR3 spans 12 amino acids. This CDR3 is CATSRPDQPQHF. As DNA, the CDR3 is TGTGCCACCAGCAGACCAGATCAGCCCCAGCATTTT. Full variable domain (rest looked up from reference TRBV15 and TRBJ1-5): DAMVIQNPRYQVTQFGKPVTLSCSQTLNHNVMYWYQQKSSQAPKLLFHYYDKDFNNEADTPDNFQSRRPNTSFCFLDIRSPGLGDTAMYLCATSRPDQPQHFGDGTRLSIL.

This clone was counted only a few times. CDR3: CASSEAGIPYEQYF. The CDR3 DNA sequence: TGTGCCAGCAGTGAAGCAGGCATTCCCTACGAGCAGTACTTC. This sequence joins TRBV6-1 and TRBJ2-7, with D unresolved. Germline V CDR1 and CDR2: MNHNS, SASEGT. The CDR3 length is 14 residues. V lost 0 bases to trimming and J lost 2 bases, with 8 bases between them.

This chain uses TRBV7-2 with TRBJ1-2; tentatively, D is TRBD1 (5 bases). This CDR3 is built from 12 residues. V lost 4 bases to trimming and J lost 8 bases, with 11 bases between them. CDR1 is SGHTA, CDR2 FQGNSA, per germline. This CDR3 is CASSSRVGGYTF. The CDR3 DNA reads as TGTGCCAGCAGCTCCAGGGTGGGCGGCTACACCTTC. Full variable domain (outside the CDR3, taken from reference TRBV7-2 and TRBJ1-2): GAGVSQSPSNKVTEKGKDVELRCDPISGHTALYWYRQSLGQGLEFLIYFQGNSAPDKSGLPSDRFSAERTGGSVSTLTIQRTQQEDSAVYLCASSSRVGGYTFGSGTRLTVV.

The chain uses TRBV6-5 and TRBJ2-6; D possibly corresponds to TRBD1 (5 bases). CDR1 and CDR2 from the germline V gene are MNHEY and SVGAGI. The CDR3 has 15 residues. Trimming stripped 6 bases from V and 1 base from J, with 10 bases between. For the CDR3, the DNA is TGTGCCAGCAGCCGCGACAGTTCTGGGGCCAACGTCCTGACTTTC. Its translation: CASSRDSSGANVLTF.

The CDR3 sequence: CASSRQGPDYGYTF. The DNA for the CDR3 is TGTGCCAGCAGTCGACAAGGGCCGGACTATGGCTACACCTTC. The chain links TRBV6-5 to TRBJ1-2; D call uncertain. Per the germline V gene, CDR1 is MNHEY and CDR2 is SVGAGI. Trimming took off 5 bases at V and 3 bases at J, with 13 bases between the two ends. The CDR3 totals 14 residues.

Turning to this clone: The sample has other DNA sequences that encode this CDR3 too. As DNA, the CDR3 is TGCAGTGCTTCTACCTACGAGCAGTACTTC. Translated: CSASTYEQYF. The chain has TRBV20-1 and TRBJ2-7; D call uncertain. V was shortened by 5 bases and J by 2 bases, with 4 bases between the two germline ends. The CDR3 is 10 amino acids. Germline V CDR1 and CDR2: DFQATT, SNEGSKA (reference sequence).